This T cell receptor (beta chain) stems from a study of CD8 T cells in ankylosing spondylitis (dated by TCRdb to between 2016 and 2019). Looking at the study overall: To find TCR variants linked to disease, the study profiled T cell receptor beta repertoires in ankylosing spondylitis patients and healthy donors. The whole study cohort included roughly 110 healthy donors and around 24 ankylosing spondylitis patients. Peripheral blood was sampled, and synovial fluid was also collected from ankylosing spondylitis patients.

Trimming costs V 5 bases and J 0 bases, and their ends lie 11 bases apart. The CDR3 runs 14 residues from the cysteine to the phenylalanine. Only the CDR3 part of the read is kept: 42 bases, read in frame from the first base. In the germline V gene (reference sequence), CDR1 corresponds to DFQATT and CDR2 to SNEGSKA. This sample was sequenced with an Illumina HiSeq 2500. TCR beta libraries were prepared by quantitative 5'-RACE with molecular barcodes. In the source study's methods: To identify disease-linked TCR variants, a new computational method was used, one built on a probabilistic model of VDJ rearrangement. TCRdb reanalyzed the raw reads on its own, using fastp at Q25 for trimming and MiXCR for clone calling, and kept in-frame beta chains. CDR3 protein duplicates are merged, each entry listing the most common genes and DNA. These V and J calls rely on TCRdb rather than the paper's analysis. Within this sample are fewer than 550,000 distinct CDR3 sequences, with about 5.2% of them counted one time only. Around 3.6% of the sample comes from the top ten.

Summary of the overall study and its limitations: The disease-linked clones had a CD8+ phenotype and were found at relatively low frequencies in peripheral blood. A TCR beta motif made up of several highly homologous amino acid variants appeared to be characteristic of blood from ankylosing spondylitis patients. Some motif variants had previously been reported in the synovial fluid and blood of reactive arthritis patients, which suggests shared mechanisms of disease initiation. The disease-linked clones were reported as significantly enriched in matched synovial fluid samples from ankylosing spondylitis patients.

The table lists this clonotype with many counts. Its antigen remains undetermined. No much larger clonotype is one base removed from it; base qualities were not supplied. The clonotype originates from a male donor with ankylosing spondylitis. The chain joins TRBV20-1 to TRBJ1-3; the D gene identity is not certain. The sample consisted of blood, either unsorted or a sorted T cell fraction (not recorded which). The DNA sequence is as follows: TGCAGTGCTTCTAGACTGATCTCTGGAAACACCATATATTTT. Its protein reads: CSASRLISGNTIYF.